A selection of T cell receptor beta chains follows, all from one sample in a study of response to subunit inactivated influenza vaccine. TCRdb re-called the RT-PCR reads with MiXCR, one entry per CDR3 protein. The top ten hold approximately 30% of the sample, which has roughly 190,000 distinct CDR3 sequences, about an eighth seen once. These data are also associated with another study on T cells expressing NK-cell markers.

The sample here was CD8+ T cells sorted from PBMCs, taken about 13 days after vaccination. These receptors all stem from a man aged 45-60 years who received an inactivated influenza vaccine. The CDR3 runs from the conserved cysteine through the conserved F or W. A D gene is named only where the DNA matches it firmly. Clone size is stated in some rows and not others, as once, few, many or a class when expanded.

D	length	V	J	size	CDR3	DNA
-	15	TRBV7-6	TRBJ2-5	few	CASSLVGGGYETQYF	TGTGCCAGCAGCTTAGTAGGGGGAGGATATGAGACCCAGTACTTC
TRBD1	13	TRBV7-6	TRBJ2-1	-	CASSLAQGSEQFF	TGTGCCAGCAGCTTAGCACAGGGGAGTGAGCAGTTCTTC
TRBD2	16	TRBV4-2	TRBJ2-7	-	CASSHVPAGLAMEQYF	TGTGCCAGCAGCCACGTCCCGGCGGGACTAGCGATGGAGCAGTACTTC
TRBD2	14	TRBV27	TRBJ2-1	few	CASSLIGGSREQFF	TGTGCCAGCAGTTTAATCGGCGGGAGTAGAGAGCAGTTCTTC
TRBD1	16	TRBV6-5	TRBJ2-1	few	CASSSGTGTNYNEQFF	TGTGCCAGCAGTTCAGGGACAGGGACAAACTACAATGAGCAGTTCTTC
-	10	TRBV29-1	TRBJ2-7	many	CSVFTYEQYF	TGCAGCGTTTTCACCTACGAGCAGTACTTC
-	15	TRBV4-1	TRBJ2-3	few	CASSHSGTSTDTQYF	TGCGCCAGCAGCCACTCCGGGACTAGCACAGATACGCAGTATTTT
-	12	TRBV6-2/TRBV6-3	TRBJ2-2	few	CAISPGTGELFF	TGTGCCATCTCGCCAGGTACCGGGGAGCTGTTTTTT
TRBD2	18	TRBV4-1	TRBJ2-4	few	CASSQGLAGRLAKNIQYF	TGCGCCAGCAGCCAAGGACTAGCGGGTAGGCTAGCCAAAAACATTCAGTACTTC
TRBD1	16	TRBV27	TRBJ2-7	-	CASSLSPPGQGYEQYF	TGTGCCAGCAGTTTATCCCCCCCGGGACAGGGCTACGAGCAGTACTTC